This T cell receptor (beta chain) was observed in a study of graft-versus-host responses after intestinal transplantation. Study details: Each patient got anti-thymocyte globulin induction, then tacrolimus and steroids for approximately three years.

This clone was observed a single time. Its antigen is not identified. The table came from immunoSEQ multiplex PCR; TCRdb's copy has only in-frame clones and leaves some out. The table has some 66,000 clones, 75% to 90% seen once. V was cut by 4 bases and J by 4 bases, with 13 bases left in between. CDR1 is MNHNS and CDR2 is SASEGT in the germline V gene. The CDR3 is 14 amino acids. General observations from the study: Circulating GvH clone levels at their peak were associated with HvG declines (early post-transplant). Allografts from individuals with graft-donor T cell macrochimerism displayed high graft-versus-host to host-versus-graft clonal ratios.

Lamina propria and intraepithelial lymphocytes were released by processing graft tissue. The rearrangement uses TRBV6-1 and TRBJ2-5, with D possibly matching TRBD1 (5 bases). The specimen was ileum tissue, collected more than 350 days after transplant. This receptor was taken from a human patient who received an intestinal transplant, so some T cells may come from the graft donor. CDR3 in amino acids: CASSGSGSVETQYF. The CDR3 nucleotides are TGTGCCAGCAGTGGGTCAGGGTCTGTAGAGACCCAGTACTTC.